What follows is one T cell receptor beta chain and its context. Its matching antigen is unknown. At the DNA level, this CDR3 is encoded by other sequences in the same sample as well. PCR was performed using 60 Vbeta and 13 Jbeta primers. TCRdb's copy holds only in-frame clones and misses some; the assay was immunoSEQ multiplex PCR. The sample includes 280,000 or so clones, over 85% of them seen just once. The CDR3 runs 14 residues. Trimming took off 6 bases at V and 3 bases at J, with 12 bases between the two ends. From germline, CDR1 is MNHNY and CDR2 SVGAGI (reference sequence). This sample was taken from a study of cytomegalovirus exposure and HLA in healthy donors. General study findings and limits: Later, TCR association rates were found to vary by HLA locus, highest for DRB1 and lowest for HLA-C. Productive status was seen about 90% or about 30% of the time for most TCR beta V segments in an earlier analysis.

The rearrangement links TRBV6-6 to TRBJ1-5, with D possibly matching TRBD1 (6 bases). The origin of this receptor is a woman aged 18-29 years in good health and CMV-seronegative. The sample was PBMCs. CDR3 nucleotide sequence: TGTGCCAGCAGCCCCGGACAGCTCAATCAGCCCCAGCATTTT. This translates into CASSPGQLNQPQHF.